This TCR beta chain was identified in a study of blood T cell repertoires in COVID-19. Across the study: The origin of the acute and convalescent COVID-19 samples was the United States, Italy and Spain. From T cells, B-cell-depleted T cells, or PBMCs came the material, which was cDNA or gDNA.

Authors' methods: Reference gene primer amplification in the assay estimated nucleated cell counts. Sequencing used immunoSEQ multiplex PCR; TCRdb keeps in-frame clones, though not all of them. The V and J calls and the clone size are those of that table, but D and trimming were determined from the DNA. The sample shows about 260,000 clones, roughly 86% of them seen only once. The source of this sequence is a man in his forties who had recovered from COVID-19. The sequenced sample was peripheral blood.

The CDR3 spells CASSLEAPSGTLTDTQYF. The CDR3 DNA reads TGTGCCAGCAGCTTGGAGGCCCCTAGCGGGACTTTGACAGATACGCAGTATTTT. The chain links TRBV5-5 to TRBJ2-3; 9 nucleotides agree with TRBD2. V shed 0 bases and J 3 bases; nucleotides not matched to a gene: 11. CDR1 and CDR2 (germline): SGHKS, YYEKEE (reference sequence). This CDR3 has 18 amino acids.